This T cell receptor beta chain comes out of a study of T cell responses to AZD1222 COVID-19 vaccine. Assay used: immunoSEQ multiplex PCR; TCRdb lists only in-frame clones, some missing. This sample has tens of thousands of clones, with around 90% found just once. The length of the CDR3 is 12 residues. Deletions cut 8 bases from V and 0 bases from J, with 7 bases between. CDR1 and CDR2 (germline): MNHEY, SMNVEV (reference sequence). Second-dose schedules of about 4 or about 12 weeks were combined. Details on this clone: Its antigen remains unidentified.

General study results and limits: None of the repertoires were sampled until the peak T cell response had passed. The donor cohort was predominantly white British with a female majority, and clonal diversity may have been underestimated. Vaccine-associated CD4 TCRs spanned spike, dominant at 160-218 and 743-854.

The rearrangement links TRBV27 to TRBJ1-2; perhaps TRBD1 as D (5 bases). Sequencing used peripheral blood, obtained 28 days after the second AZD1222 dose. This sequence originates from an adult who received the AZD1222 COVID-19 vaccine. CDR3 region: CASGGANYGYTF. The CDR3 region has the DNA TGTGCCAGCGGGGGGGCTAACTATGGCTACACCTTC.